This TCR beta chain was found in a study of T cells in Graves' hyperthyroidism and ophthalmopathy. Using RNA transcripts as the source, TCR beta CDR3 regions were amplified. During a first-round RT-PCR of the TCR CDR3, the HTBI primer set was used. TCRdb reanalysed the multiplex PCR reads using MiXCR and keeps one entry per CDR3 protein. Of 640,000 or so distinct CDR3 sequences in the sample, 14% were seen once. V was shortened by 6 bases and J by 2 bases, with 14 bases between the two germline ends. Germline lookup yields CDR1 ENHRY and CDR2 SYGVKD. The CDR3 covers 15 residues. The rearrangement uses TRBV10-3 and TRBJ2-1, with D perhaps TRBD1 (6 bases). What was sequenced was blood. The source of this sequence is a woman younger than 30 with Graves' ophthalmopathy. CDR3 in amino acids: CAIRPMTGTYNEQFF. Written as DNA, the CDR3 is TGTGCCATCAGGCCCATGACAGGTACCTACAATGAGCAGTTCTTC.